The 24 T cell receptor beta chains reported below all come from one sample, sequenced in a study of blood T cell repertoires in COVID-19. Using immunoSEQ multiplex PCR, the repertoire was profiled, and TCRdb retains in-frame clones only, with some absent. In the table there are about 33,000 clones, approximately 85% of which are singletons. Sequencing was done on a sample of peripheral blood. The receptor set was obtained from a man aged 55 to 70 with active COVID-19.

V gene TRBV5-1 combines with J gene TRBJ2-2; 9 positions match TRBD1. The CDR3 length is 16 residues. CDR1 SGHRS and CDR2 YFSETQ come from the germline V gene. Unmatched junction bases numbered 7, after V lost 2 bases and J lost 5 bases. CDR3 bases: TGCGCCAGCAGCTTCAGGACAGGGGTGGGAACCGGGGAGCTGTTTTTT. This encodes CASSFRTGVGTGELFF.

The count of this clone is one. The CDR3 DNA reads TGTGCCTGGAGTGAAGGACTAGCGGGAGCGGATACGCAGTATTTT. This gives the protein CAWSEGLAGADTQYF. The chain carries TRBV30 and TRBJ2-3, with 13 bases fitting TRBD2. V trimming: 1 base; J trimming: 6 bases; junction bases outside the gene matches: 4. CDR1 and CDR2 (germline): GTSNPN, SVGIG (reference sequence). This CDR3 is 15 amino acids long.

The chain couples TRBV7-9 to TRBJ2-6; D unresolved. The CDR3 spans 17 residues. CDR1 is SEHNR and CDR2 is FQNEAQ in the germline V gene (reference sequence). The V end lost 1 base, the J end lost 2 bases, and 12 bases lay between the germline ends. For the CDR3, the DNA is TGTGCCAGCAGCTTAGGAGTAGCATCGGCTGGGGCCAACGTCCTGACTTTC. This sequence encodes CASSLGVASAGANVLTF.

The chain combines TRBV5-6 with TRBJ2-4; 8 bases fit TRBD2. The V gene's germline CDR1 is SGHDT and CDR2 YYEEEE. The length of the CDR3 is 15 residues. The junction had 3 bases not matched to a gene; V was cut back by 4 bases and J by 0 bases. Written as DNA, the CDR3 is TGTGCCAGCAGCCCGGGGACTAGAGCCAAAAACATTCAGTACTTC. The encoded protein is CASSPGTRAKNIQYF.

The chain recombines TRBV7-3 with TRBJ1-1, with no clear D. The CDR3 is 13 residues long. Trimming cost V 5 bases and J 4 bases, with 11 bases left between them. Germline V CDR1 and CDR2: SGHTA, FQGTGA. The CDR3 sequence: CASSRHPGTEAFF. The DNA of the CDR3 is TGTGCCAGCAGCCGGCATCCAGGCACTGAAGCTTTCTTT. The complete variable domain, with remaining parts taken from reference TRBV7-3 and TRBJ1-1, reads GAGVSQTPSNKVTEKGKYVELRCDPISGHTALYWYRQSLGQGPEFLIYFQGTGAADDSGLPNDRFFAVRPEGSVSTLKIQRTERGDSAVYLCASSRHPGTEAFFGQGTRLTVV.

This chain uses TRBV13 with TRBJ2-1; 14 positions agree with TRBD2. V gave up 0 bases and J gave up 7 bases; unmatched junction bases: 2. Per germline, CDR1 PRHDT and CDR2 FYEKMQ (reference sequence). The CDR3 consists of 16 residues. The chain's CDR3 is CASSLGGTSGRNEQFF. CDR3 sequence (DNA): TGTGCCAGCAGCTTAGGTGGGACTAGCGGGAGAAATGAGCAGTTCTTC.

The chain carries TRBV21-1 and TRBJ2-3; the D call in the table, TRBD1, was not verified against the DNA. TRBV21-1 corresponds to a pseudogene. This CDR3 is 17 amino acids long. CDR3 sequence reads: CASTPTRTGSGTDTQYF. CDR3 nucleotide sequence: TGTGCCAGCACCCCCACACGCACAGGGTCCGGCACAGATACGCAGTATTTT.

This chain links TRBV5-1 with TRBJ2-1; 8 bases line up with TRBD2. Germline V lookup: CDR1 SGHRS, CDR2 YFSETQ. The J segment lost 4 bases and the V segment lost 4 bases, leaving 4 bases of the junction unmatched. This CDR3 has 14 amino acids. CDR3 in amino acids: CASSRAGDYNEQFF. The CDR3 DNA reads TGCGCCAGCAGCAGAGCGGGAGATTACAATGAGCAGTTCTTC.

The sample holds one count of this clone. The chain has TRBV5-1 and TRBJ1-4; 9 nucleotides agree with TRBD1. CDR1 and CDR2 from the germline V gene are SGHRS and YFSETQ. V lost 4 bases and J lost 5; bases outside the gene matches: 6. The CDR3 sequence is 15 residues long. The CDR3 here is CASSPNTGGNEKLFF. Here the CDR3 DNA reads TGCGCCAGCAGCCCAAATACAGGGGGCAATGAAAAACTGTTTTTT.

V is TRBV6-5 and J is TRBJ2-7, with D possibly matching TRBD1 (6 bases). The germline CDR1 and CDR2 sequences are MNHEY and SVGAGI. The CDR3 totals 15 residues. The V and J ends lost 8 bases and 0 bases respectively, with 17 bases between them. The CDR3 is CASGETGIGSYEQYF. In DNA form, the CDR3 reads TGTGCCAGCGGGGAAACAGGGATCGGCTCCTACGAGCAGTACTTC.

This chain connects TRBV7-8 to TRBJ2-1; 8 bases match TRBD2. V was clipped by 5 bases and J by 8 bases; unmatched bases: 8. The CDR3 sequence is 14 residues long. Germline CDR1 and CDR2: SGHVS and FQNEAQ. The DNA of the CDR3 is TGTGCCAGCAGCCAACCAGGACTAGCTTATGAGCAGTTCTTC. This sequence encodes CASSQPGLAYEQFF.

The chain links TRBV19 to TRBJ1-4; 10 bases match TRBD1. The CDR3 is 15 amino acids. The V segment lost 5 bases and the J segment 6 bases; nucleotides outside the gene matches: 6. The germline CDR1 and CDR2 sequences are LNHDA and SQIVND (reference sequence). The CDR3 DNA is TGTGCCAGTAGTGCCCCCGGGACAGGGGATGAAAAACTGTTTTTT. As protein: CASSAPGTGDEKLFF.

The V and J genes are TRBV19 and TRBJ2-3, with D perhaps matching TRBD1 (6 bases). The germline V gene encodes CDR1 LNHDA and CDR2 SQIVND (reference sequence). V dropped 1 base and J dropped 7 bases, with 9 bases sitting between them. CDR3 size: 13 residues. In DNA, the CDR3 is TGTGCCAGTAGTATAGCCGACAGGAATACGCAGTATTTT. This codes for CASSIADRNTQYF.

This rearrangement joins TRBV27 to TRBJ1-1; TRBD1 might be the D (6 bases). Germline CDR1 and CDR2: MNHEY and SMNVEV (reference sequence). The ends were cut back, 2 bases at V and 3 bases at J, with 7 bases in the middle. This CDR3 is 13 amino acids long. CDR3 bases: TGTGCCAGCAGTTTAGACAGGTACACTGAAGCTTTCTTT. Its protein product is CASSLDRYTEAFF.

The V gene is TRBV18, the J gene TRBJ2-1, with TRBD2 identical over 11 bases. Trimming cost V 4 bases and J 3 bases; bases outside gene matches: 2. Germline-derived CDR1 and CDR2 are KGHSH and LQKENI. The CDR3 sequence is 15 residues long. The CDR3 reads CASSLAGGDYNEQFF. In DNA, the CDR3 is TGTGCCAGCTCACTAGCGGGAGGGGACTACAATGAGCAGTTCTTC. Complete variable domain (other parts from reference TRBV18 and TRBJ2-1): NAGVMQNPRHLVRRRGQEARLRCSPMKGHSHVYWYRQLPEEGLKFMVYLQKENIIDESGMPKERFSAEFPKEGPSILRIQQVVRGDSAAYFCASSLAGGDYNEQFFGPGTRLTVL.

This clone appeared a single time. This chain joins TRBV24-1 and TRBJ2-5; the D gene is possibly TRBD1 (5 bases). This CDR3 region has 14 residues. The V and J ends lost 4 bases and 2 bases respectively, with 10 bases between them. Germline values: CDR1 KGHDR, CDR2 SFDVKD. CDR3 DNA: TGTGCCACCAGTGACGGAGACAGACAAGAGACCCAGTACTTC. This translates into CATSDGDRQETQYF.

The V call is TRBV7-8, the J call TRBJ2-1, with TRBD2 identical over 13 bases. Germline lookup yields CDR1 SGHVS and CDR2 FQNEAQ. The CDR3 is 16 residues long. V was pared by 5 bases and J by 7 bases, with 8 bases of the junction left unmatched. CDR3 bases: TGTGCCAGCAGCCCCCCTGGGACTAGCGGGAAAAATGAGCAGTTCTTC. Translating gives CASSPPGTSGKNEQFF.

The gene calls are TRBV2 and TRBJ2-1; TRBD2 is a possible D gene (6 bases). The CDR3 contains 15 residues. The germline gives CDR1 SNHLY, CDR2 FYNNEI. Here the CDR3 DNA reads TGTGCGACAAGGGCTAGGGAGGTGTGGTACAATGAGCAGTTCTTC. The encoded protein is CATRAREVWYNEQFF.

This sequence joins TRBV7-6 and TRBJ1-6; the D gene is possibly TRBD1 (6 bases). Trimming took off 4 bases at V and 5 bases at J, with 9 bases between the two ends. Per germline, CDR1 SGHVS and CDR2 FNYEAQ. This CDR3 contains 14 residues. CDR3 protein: CASSSGQNNSPLHF. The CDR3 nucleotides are TGTGCCAGCAGCTCAGGACAGAATAATTCACCCCTCCACTTT.

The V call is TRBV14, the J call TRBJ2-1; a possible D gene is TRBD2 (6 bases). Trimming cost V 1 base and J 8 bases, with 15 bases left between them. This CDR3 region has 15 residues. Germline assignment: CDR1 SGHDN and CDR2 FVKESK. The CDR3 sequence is CASSQALAAQDEQFF. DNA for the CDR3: TGTGCCAGCAGCCAAGCATTAGCGGCCCAGGATGAGCAGTTCTTC. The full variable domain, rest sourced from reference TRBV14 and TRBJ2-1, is EAGVTQFPSHSVIEKGQTVTLRCDPISGHDNLYWYRRVMGKEIKFLLHFVKESKQDESGMPNNRFLAERTGGTYSTLKVQPAELEDSGVYFCASSQALAAQDEQFFGPGTRLTVL.

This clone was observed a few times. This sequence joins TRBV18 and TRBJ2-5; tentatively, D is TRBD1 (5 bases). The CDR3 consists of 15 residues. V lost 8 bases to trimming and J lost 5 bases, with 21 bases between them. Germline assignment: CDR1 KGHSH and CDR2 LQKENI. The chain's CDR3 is CASRVSQGRLETQYF. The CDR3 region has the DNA TGTGCCAGCCGGGTTTCCCAGGGAAGGTTGGAGACCCAGTACTTC.

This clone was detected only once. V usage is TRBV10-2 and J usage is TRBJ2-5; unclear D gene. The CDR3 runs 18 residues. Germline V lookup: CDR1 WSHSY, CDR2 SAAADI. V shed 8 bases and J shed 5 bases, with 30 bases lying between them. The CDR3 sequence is CASGKPKPSDGVRETQYF. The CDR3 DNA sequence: TGCGCCAGCGGAAAGCCCAAGCCCAGCGATGGAGTTAGGGAGACCCAGTACTTC.

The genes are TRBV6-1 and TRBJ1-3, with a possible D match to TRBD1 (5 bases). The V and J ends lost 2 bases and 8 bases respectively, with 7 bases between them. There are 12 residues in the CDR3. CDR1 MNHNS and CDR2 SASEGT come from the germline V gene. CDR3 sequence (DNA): TGTGCCAGCAGTGAATGGGGCCACACCATATATTTT. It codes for CASSEWGHTIYF.

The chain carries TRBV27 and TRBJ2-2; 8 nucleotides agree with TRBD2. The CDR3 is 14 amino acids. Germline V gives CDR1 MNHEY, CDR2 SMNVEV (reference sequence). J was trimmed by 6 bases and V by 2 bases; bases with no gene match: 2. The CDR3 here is CASSLSGSSGELFF. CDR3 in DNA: TGTGCCAGCAGTTTAAGCGGGAGCTCCGGGGAGCTGTTTTTT.